The 32 T cell receptor beta chains below come from one sample, sequenced in a study of cytomegalovirus exposure and HLA in healthy donors. The PCR contained 60 Vbeta and 13 Jbeta primers. Sequenced by immunoSEQ multiplex PCR; TCRdb stores in-frame clones only, minus some. This sample has about 130,000 clones, with about 80% found just once. The source material was PBMCs. These receptors were taken from a man aged 25 to 45 in good health.

There are a few counts of this clone. The DNA of the CDR3 is TGTGCCAGTAGTATGTCCGCGGGCAATCAGCCCCAGCATTTT. The encoded protein is CASSMSAGNQPQHF. The chain has TRBV19 and TRBJ1-5, with no clear D. V was cut by 3 bases and J by 2 bases, with 8 bases left in between. The CDR3 loop spans 14 amino acids. Germline V gene sequence: CDR1 LNHDA, CDR2 SQIVND (reference sequence). Looking up the rest from reference TRBV19 and TRBJ1-5 gives the full variable domain: DGGITQSPKYLFRKEGQNVTLSCEQNLNHDAMYWYRQDPGQGLRLIYYSQIVNDFQKGDIAEGYSVSREKKESFPLTVTSAQKNPTAFYLCASSMSAGNQPQHFGDGTRLSIL.

This clone was counted a single time. The rearrangement uses TRBV9 and TRBJ2-1; D gene ambiguous. Germline V CDR1 and CDR2: SGDLS, YYNGEE. This CDR3 is built from 13 residues. The V and J ends lost 0 bases and 7 bases respectively, with 8 bases between them. The CDR3 here is CASSVALPNEQFF. The CDR3 DNA reads TGTGCCAGCAGCGTAGCACTCCCGAATGAGCAGTTCTTC.

The V and J genes are TRBV6-5 and TRBJ1-2; tentative D call: TRBD1 (6 bases). The CDR3 length is 14 residues. Trimming took 7 bases from V and 1 from J, leaving 13 bases between them. Germline assignment: CDR1 MNHEY and CDR2 SVGAGI. Here the CDR3 reads CASTSGAFNYGYTF. In nucleotides, the CDR3 is TGTGCCAGCACCTCAGGGGCCTTTAACTATGGCTACACCTTC.

The chain combines TRBV20-1 with TRBJ2-5, with D perhaps TRBD1 (6 bases). From germline, CDR1 is DFQATT and CDR2 SNEGSKA (reference sequence). Between the trimmed V and J ends, which lost 8 bases and 4 bases, there was a span of 11 bases. The CDR3 spans 11 residues. In DNA, the CDR3 is TGCAGTTCAGGGGTTTTAGAGACCCAGTACTTC. It encodes CSSGVLETQYF.

The chain combines TRBV11-2 with TRBJ1-2; D is ambiguous. Trimming took 5 bases from V and 4 from J, leaving 17 bases between them. This CDR3 is 15 amino acids long. Germline lookup yields CDR1 SGHAT and CDR2 FQNNGV. This chain's CDR3 is CASSRLEGSGYGYTF. CDR3 sequence (DNA): TGTGCCAGCAGCCGCTTAGAGGGATCGGGCTATGGCTACACCTTC.

This chain connects TRBV6-1 to TRBJ1-5; a weak D match, TRBD1 (5 bases). V was cut by 6 bases and J by 0 bases, with 9 bases left in between. Germline V gene data show CDR1 as MNHNS and CDR2 as SASEGT. The CDR3 consists of 14 residues. The CDR3 sequence is CASSPQGSNQPQHF. In nucleotides, the CDR3 is TGTGCCAGCAGCCCGCAGGGTAGCAATCAGCCCCAGCATTTT.

The chain recombines TRBV30 with TRBJ1-1, with unresolved D. The CDR3 contains 12 residues. The V and J ends lost 3 bases and 1 base respectively, with 6 bases between them. Germline V gives CDR1 GTSNPN, CDR2 SVGIG (reference sequence). CDR3 sequence: CAWRFGNTEAFF. CDR3 coding DNA: TGTGCCTGGAGGTTCGGGAACACTGAAGCTTTCTTT.

The chain combines TRBV9 with TRBJ1-2, with 7 bases matching TRBD1. Germline values: CDR1 SGDLS, CDR2 YYNGEE. This CDR3 contains 14 residues. V trimming: 4 bases; J trimming: 4 bases; junction bases outside the gene matches: 7. The CDR3 DNA follows: TGTGCCAGCAGCCCCCGACAGGGCCTCTATGGCTACACCTTC. It codes for CASSPRQGLYGYTF.

The V call is TRBV4-3, the J call TRBJ1-4; no clear D gene. The CDR3 consists of 12 residues. The germline gives CDR1 LGHNA, CDR2 YSLEER. V was trimmed by 1 base and J by 8 bases, leaving 5 bases between them. CDR3 sequence reads: CASSQGPEKLFF. The CDR3, as DNA: TGCGCCAGCAGCCAAGGGCCAGAAAAACTGTTTTTT.

The genes are TRBV7-2 and TRBJ2-7; D is unclear. The V end was cut by 5 bases, the J end by 4 bases, with 15 bases between. CDR3 length equals 14 residues. Germline lookup yields CDR1 SGHTA and CDR2 FQGNSA. The CDR3 DNA reads TGTGCCAGCAGCCTTAAGCCGGGTCAATACGAGCAGTACTTC. This translates into CASSLKPGQYEQYF.

This chain joins TRBV7-9 and TRBJ2-5; no definite D call. This CDR3 contains 15 residues. The ends were cut back, 2 bases at V and 4 bases at J, with 14 bases in the middle. Germline V gene sequence: CDR1 SEHNR, CDR2 FQNEAQ (reference sequence). CDR3 residues: CASSLLSEVGETQYF. In nucleotides, the CDR3 is TGTGCCAGCAGCTTACTGAGCGAGGTCGGAGAGACCCAGTACTTC.

The genes are TRBV2 and TRBJ2-2; possibly TRBD1 for D (6 bases). CDR1 and CDR2 from the germline V gene are SNHLY and FYNNEI. Between the trimmed V and J ends, which lost 6 bases and 7 bases, there was a span of 6 bases. The CDR3 covers 11 residues. Here the CDR3 DNA reads TGTGCCAGCAGAGGGGGCGGGGAGCTGTTTTTT. This encodes CASRGGGELFF.

J is TRBJ1-1 and V is TRBV2, with 9 bases that match TRBD1. The ends lost 5 bases at V and 0 bases at J; junction bases unmatched: 22. This CDR3 has 21 amino acids. Germline CDR1 is SNHLY and CDR2 is FYNNEI. CDR3 DNA: TGTGCCAGCAGTCTTCCAAGGGGGGGACAGGGATCGAAGCCCATGAACACTGAAGCTTTCTTT. This sequence encodes CASSLPRGGQGSKPMNTEAFF.

On this clone: At one of its ends the junction is not consistent with the germline gene, which may arise from a read error. Other DNA sequences in this sample translate to the same CDR3. The V call is TRBV7-9, the J call TRBJ1-5; D perhaps matches TRBD1 (5 bases). Germline V CDR1 and CDR2: SEHNR, FQNEAQ (reference sequence). This CDR3 spans 13 amino acids. The CDR3 sequence is CSSSLSGNQPQHF. CDR3 DNA sequence: TGTTCCAGCAGCTTATCAGGGAATCAGCCCCAGCATTTT.

V usage is TRBV10-3 and J usage is TRBJ2-7; TRBD1 is a possible D gene (5 bases). There are 13 residues in the CDR3. Germline V gene sequence: CDR1 ENHRY, CDR2 SYGVKD. V was shortened by 3 bases and J by 5 bases, with 11 bases between the two germline ends. The CDR3 loop is CAISDRVVDEQYF. The DNA for the CDR3 is TGTGCCATCAGTGACAGGGTAGTAGACGAGCAGTACTTC.

This clone was observed once. One junction end does not reproduce the germline sequence, and a read error may be involved. The rearrangement uses TRBV6-1 and TRBJ1-2; 8 positions match TRBD1. The CDR3 loop spans 13 amino acids. Germline V lookup: CDR1 MNHNS, CDR2 SASEGT. CDR3 loop: CASNRDRNYRYTF. The CDR3 DNA follows: TGTGCCAGCAACCGGGACAGGAACTATCGCTACACCTTC.

The sample holds a few counts of this clone. The V gene is TRBV30, the J gene TRBJ1-4, with D maybe TRBD1 (5 bases). CDR1 and CDR2 from the germline V gene are GTSNPN and SVGIG (reference sequence). Deletions cut 7 bases from V and 10 bases from J, with 22 bases between. There are 14 residues in the CDR3. CDR3 sequence: CASHDRARGAKLFF. The CDR3 nucleotides read TGTGCCTCGCACGATCGGGCTAGGGGTGCAAAACTGTTTTTT.

This clone was recorded once. This chain uses TRBV5-5 with TRBJ2-5, with a tentative D call TRBD1 (6 bases). Judging by the DNA end, TRBJ2-7 fits better; the J call may be wrong. The CDR3 has 15 residues. The V gene's germline CDR1 is SGHKS and CDR2 YYEKEE (reference sequence). The CDR3 loop is CASSSPGARGYEQYF. The CDR3 DNA reads TGTGCCAGCAGCTCCCCCGGGGCCAGGGGCTACGAGCAGTACTTC.

The chain uses TRBV19 and TRBJ2-1; a weak D match, TRBD2 (5 bases). Germline lookup yields CDR1 LNHDA and CDR2 SQIVND (reference sequence). The CDR3 length is 14 residues. V lost 3 bases and J 6 bases, leaving 12 bases between the germline ends. For the CDR3, the DNA is TGTGCCAGTAGTATTCGAGGGAGTGGCAATGAGCAGTTCTTC. Its translation: CASSIRGSGNEQFF.

The CDR3 region has the DNA TGTGCCAGCAGTTGGGTGCGGGAGCCCCCAGATACGCAGTATTTT. It is translated as CASSWVREPPDTQYF. The chain employs TRBV27 and TRBJ2-3; TRBD2 matches at 7 bases. The CDR3 is 15 residues long. Germline values: CDR1 MNHEY, CDR2 SMNVEV (reference sequence). Unmatched junction bases numbered 8, after V lost 4 bases and J lost 4 bases.

The rearrangement uses TRBV11-3 and TRBJ2-2, with TRBD1 matching over 9 bases. The germline gives CDR1 SGHNT, CDR2 YENEEA. The length of the CDR3 is 15 residues. The V and J ends lost 5 bases and 5 bases, in that order; junction bases with no gene match: 6. DNA of the CDR3: TGTGCCAGCAGCCAAGGACAGGGGAGGACCGGGGAGCTGTTTTTT. This translates into CASSQGQGRTGELFF.

The chain is built from TRBV5-1 and TRBJ2-2; TRBD2 aligns across 13 bases. Germline loops: CDR1 SGHRS, CDR2 YFSETQ. CDR3 length equals 16 residues. The junction had 2 bases not matched to a gene; V was cut back by 0 bases and J by 6 bases. Here the CDR3 DNA reads TGCGCCAGCAGCTTGGAACTAGCGGGAGGGCCCGGGGAGCTGTTTTTT. Its translation is CASSLELAGGPGELFF.

V is TRBV28 and J is TRBJ2-2, with TRBD1 matching over 8 bases. The germline CDR1 and CDR2 sequences are MDHEN and SYDVKM. This CDR3 has 15 residues. V was pared by 8 bases and J by 0 bases, with 5 bases of the junction left unmatched. The CDR3 nucleotides are TGTGCCAGCGAAACAGGGGGTTCGAACACCGGGGAGCTGTTTTTT. This gives the protein CASETGGSNTGELFF.

This clone was detected a few times. CDR3 sequence (DNA): TGTGCCAGCTCACCACCACTGCCTGGAAACACCATATATTTT. Its translation: CASSPPLPGNTIYF. The chain carries TRBV18 and TRBJ1-3; D gene unclear. Germline-derived CDR1 and CDR2 are KGHSH and LQKENI. The CDR3 covers 14 residues. Trimming stripped 0 bases from V and 2 bases from J, with 5 bases between.

The chain is built from TRBV28 and TRBJ1-1; no firm D call. V was shortened by 8 bases and J by 5 bases, with 12 bases between the two germline ends. The CDR3 has 12 amino acids. CDR1 MDHEN and CDR2 SYDVKM come from the germline V gene. This CDR3 reads CASVRGGTEAFF. The CDR3 DNA reads TGTGCCAGCGTTCGAGGAGGGACTGAAGCTTTCTTT. The whole variable domain, filled in from reference TRBV28 and TRBJ1-1, reads DVKVTQSSRYLVKRTGEKVFLECVQDMDHENMFWYRQDPGLGLRLIYFSYDVKMKEKGDIPEGYSVSREKKERFSLILESASTNQTSMYLCASVRGGTEAFFGQGTRLTVV.

This chain uses TRBV25-1 with TRBJ2-3; D gene unclear. From germline, CDR1 is MGHDK and CDR2 SYGVNS. This CDR3 has 13 amino acids. V gave up 3 bases and J gave up 2 bases, with 6 bases separating them. The CDR3 is CASSDSITDTQYF. CDR3 nucleotide sequence: TGTGCCAGCAGTGACTCTATCACAGATACGCAGTATTTT.

This clone has a count of ten or more. V usage is TRBV7-9 and J usage is TRBJ2-7, with unresolved D. The CDR3 is 13 amino acids. V lost 0 bases and J lost 7, with 10 bases in between. Germline CDR1 reads SEHNR; CDR2 reads FQNEAQ (reference sequence). CDR3 bases: TGTGCCAGCAGCTTAGCCACTACCCTGGAGCAGTACTTC. It translates to CASSLATTLEQYF. The complete variable domain, with remaining parts taken from reference TRBV7-9 and TRBJ2-7, reads DTGVSQNPRHKITKRGQNVTFRCDPISEHNRLYWYRQTLGQGPEFLTYFQNEAQLEKSRLLSDRFSAERPKGSFSTLEIQRTEQGDSAMYLCASSLATTLEQYFGPGTRLTVT.

The V call is TRBV27, the J call TRBJ1-1; 10 bases match TRBD1. Germline values: CDR1 MNHEY, CDR2 SMNVEV (reference sequence). The CDR3 is 16 amino acids. The ends lost 8 bases at V and 4 bases at J; junction bases unmatched: 13. The CDR3 spells CASLPGQGIVSTEAFF. In DNA form, the CDR3 reads TGTGCCAGCCTACCGGGACAGGGGATAGTGTCCACTGAAGCTTTCTTT.

This sequence joins TRBV7-2 and TRBJ2-1; a weak D match, TRBD2 (5 bases). This CDR3 spans 12 amino acids. V shed 4 bases and J shed 9 bases, with 10 bases lying between them. The germline V gene encodes CDR1 SGHTA and CDR2 FQGNSA. CDR3 sequence: CASSSRRGEQFF. Written as DNA, the CDR3 is TGTGCCAGCAGCTCCCGCCGGGGTGAGCAGTTCTTC.

The J gene is TRBJ2-3, the V gene TRBV5-1; 7 bases fit TRBD2. Losses at the gene ends were 4 bases for V and 4 bases for J; bases not matched to a gene: 0. Germline loops: CDR1 SGHRS, CDR2 YFSETQ. The CDR3 has 12 residues. This chain's CDR3 is CASSRGADTQYF. CDR3 DNA: TGCGCCAGCAGCCGGGGGGCAGATACGCAGTATTTT.

This clone was detected a few times. The rearrangement links TRBV9 to TRBJ2-3; D is ambiguous. The V end lost 0 bases, the J end lost 6 bases, and 8 bases lay between the germline ends. This CDR3 has 13 amino acids. In germline, CDR1 is SGDLS, CDR2 YYNGEE. CDR3 sequence reads: CASSVANRDTQYF. The CDR3 coding sequence is TGTGCCAGCAGCGTAGCAAACCGGGATACGCAGTATTTT. Full variable domain (missing parts from reference TRBV9 and TRBJ2-3): DSGVTQTPKHLITATGQRVTLRCSPRSGDLSVYWYQQSLDQGLQFLIQYYNGEERAKGNILERFSAQQFPDLHSELNLSSLELGDSALYFCASSVANRDTQYFGPGTRLTVL.

V is TRBV28 and J is TRBJ1-4; D perhaps matches TRBD1 (6 bases). Between the trimmed V and J ends, which lost 6 bases and 8 bases, there was a span of 16 bases. Germline V gene lookup returns CDR1 MDHEN and CDR2 SYDVKM. The CDR3 length is 14 residues. The CDR3 loop reads CASSMGGGKEKLFF. CDR3 DNA sequence: TGTGCCAGCAGCATGGGAGGGGGGAAAGAAAAACTGTTTTTT.